What follows is one T cell receptor beta chain and its context. The data derive from a study of shared clonotypes between healthy human individuals. Trimming removed 5 bases at V and 1 base at J, with 8 bases between. The germline V gene encodes CDR1 SGHTA and CDR2 FQGNSA. The CDR3 runs 14 residues. The study separated CD4+ cells into CD45RA+ naive and CD45RA-negative memory subsets. TCRdb's copy holds only in-frame clones and misses some; the assay was immunoSEQ multiplex PCR. Seen here are some 2,000,000 clones, about 95% observed once, and the top ten hold 0.1% to 0.15%. The sequence came from a man aged 18 to 30 in good health. Sample: naive CD4+ T cells sorted from blood. Subset denoted: CD45RA+ positively selected. The V gene is TRBV7-2, the J gene TRBJ1-4, with a tentative D call TRBD1 (5 bases). CDR3 bases: TGTGCCAGCAGCCCGCAGGGAACTAATGAAAAACTGTTTTTT. Translating gives CASSPQGTNEKLFF.